A single sample gave rise to the 17 T cell receptor beta chains below, sequenced in a study of long-term antiretroviral therapy in people with HIV. immunoSEQ v3.0 was run at survey level. Clones were read by immunoSEQ multiplex PCR, and TCRdb kept only the in-frame ones, dropping some. The sample has about 23,000 clones, roughly 80% seen once. This material consisted of unsorted PBMCs, taken 1.6 years after starting antiretroviral therapy. These receptors originate from a middle-aged man with HIV.

This sequence joins TRBV11-1 and TRBJ2-4, with TRBD2 matching over 10 bases. The J segment lost 1 base and the V segment lost 1 base, leaving 1 base of the junction unmatched. In germline, CDR1 is SGHAT, CDR2 FQDESV (reference sequence). This CDR3 is 16 amino acids long. This CDR3 reads CASSLGAGGAKNIQYF. For the CDR3, the DNA is TGTGCCAGCAGCTTAGGAGCGGGAGGGGCCAAAAACATTCAGTACTTC.

V gene TRBV30 combines with J gene TRBJ1-5; D unresolved. The CDR3 loop spans 13 amino acids. The ends were cut back, 3 bases at V and 3 bases at J, with 9 bases in the middle. Germline lookup yields CDR1 GTSNPN and CDR2 SVGIG (reference sequence). The CDR3 bases are TGTGCCTGGAGCGACGGCGCCAATCAGCCCCAGCATTTT. It specifies CAWSDGANQPQHF.

The V call is TRBV5-1, the J call TRBJ2-7; D not resolved. V lost 2 bases to trimming and J lost 3 bases, with 9 bases between them. Germline-derived CDR1 and CDR2 are SGHRS and YFSETQ. This CDR3 spans 13 amino acids. CDR3: CASSFNDGYEQYF. The CDR3 nucleotides are TGCGCCAGCAGCTTTAACGATGGCTACGAGCAGTACTTC.

The chain couples TRBV2 to TRBJ1-1; D ambiguous. This CDR3 contains 14 residues. CDR1 and CDR2 (germline): SNHLY, FYNNEI. V was cut by 1 base and J by 0 bases, with 6 bases left in between. The CDR3 spells CASSEDGLNTEAFF. The DNA for the CDR3 is TGTGCCAGCAGTGAAGACGGACTGAACACTGAAGCTTTCTTT.

The genes are TRBV29-1 and TRBJ1-2; possibly TRBD1 for D (5 bases). The CDR3 spans 12 residues. Trimming pared 7 bases from V and 3 bases from J, leaving 12 bases between. Germline loops: CDR1 SQVTM, CDR2 ANQGSEA. CDR3 DNA sequence: TGCAGCGGTGGGACGGCGGACTATGGCTACACCTTC. Translated: CSGGTADYGYTF.

V gene TRBV4-1 combines with J gene TRBJ2-7, with D possibly called TRBD1 or TRBD2 (5 bases each). Deletions cut 1 base from V and 3 bases from J, with 16 bases between. This CDR3 has 16 residues. The germline gives CDR1 MGHRA, CDR2 YSYEKL. In DNA form, the CDR3 reads TGCGCCAGCAGCCAAGTTCCTCAGGGTGGAGGCTACGAGCAGTACTTC. This encodes CASSQVPQGGGYEQYF.

V gene TRBV11-3 combines with J gene TRBJ2-1; D is undetermined. The CDR3 consists of 13 residues. Looked up from germline, CDR1 is SGHNT and CDR2 is YENEEA. V lost 5 bases to trimming and J lost 2 bases, with 7 bases between them. The CDR3, as DNA: TGTGCCAGCAGCCTCACTACCTACAATGAGCAGTTCTTC. As protein: CASSLTTYNEQFF.

The V and J genes are TRBV4-1 and TRBJ2-3, with D tentatively TRBD1 or TRBD2 (6 bases each). The CDR3 spans 12 residues. V was trimmed by 4 bases and J by 10 bases, leaving 12 bases between them. Germline V gene lookup returns CDR1 MGHRA and CDR2 YSYEKL. As DNA, the CDR3 is TGCGCCAGCAGCCCAACGGGGGCCTCGCAGTATTTT. Translating gives CASSPTGASQYF.

The rearrangement uses TRBV27 and TRBJ1-1; 9 nucleotides align to TRBD1. The ends lost 3 bases at V and 4 bases at J; junction bases unmatched: 6. This CDR3 region has 15 residues. From germline, CDR1 is MNHEY and CDR2 SMNVEV (reference sequence). CDR3 nucleotides: TGTGCCAGCAGTTTCCTTGGACAGGGGAGCACTGAAGCTTTCTTT. It translates to CASSFLGQGSTEAFF.

The chain joins TRBV6-5 to TRBJ2-7; TRBD2 aligns across 8 bases. Trimming cost V 0 bases and J 2 bases; bases outside gene matches: 6. CDR1 and CDR2 (germline): MNHEY, SVGAGI. CDR3 length: 16 amino acids. The CDR3 loop is CASSYSWTSRAYEQYF. The CDR3 DNA follows: TGTGCCAGCAGTTACTCGTGGACTAGCAGAGCCTACGAGCAGTACTTC.

This clone occurred once. The chain couples TRBV7-9 to TRBJ2-3, with 7 bases lining up with TRBD2. The CDR3 loop spans 16 amino acids. V lost 1 base, J lost 0 bases, and 4 bases stayed unmatched. Germline CDR1 and CDR2: SEHNR and FQNEAQ (reference sequence). The CDR3 DNA sequence: TGTGCCAGCAGCTTAGGCGGGAGCCTAAGCACAGATACGCAGTATTTT. Translating it yields CASSLGGSLSTDTQYF.

The chain is built from TRBV30 and TRBJ2-5; 14 positions agree with TRBD2. With 3 bases clipped from V and 4 bases from J, the junction kept 7 bases outside the gene matches. The germline V gene encodes CDR1 GTSNPN and CDR2 SVGIG (reference sequence). The CDR3 covers 16 residues. As DNA, the CDR3 is TGTGCCTGGAGCCCGGGGACTAGCGGGAGAGGAGAGACCCAGTACTTC. This encodes CAWSPGTSGRGETQYF.

The chain recombines TRBV19 with TRBJ1-2; 11 bases are shared with TRBD1. CDR3 length: 13 amino acids. V was clipped by 6 bases and J by 8 bases; unmatched bases: 5. Germline V gives CDR1 LNHDA, CDR2 SQIVND (reference sequence). The CDR3 loop is CASSPGQGGGYTF. In DNA, the CDR3 is TGTGCCAGTAGCCCGGGACAGGGGGGAGGCTACACCTTC. Looking up the rest from reference TRBV19 and TRBJ1-2 gives the full variable domain: DGGITQSPKYLFRKEGQNVTLSCEQNLNHDAMYWYRQDPGQGLRLIYYSQIVNDFQKGDIAEGYSVSREKKESFPLTVTSAQKNPTAFYLCASSPGQGGGYTFGSGTRLTVV.

This chain uses TRBV7-9 with TRBJ2-3, with D unclear. The CDR3 totals 14 residues. Germline CDR1 and CDR2: SEHNR and FQNEAQ (reference sequence). The V end lost 4 bases, the J end lost 5 bases, and 13 bases lay between the germline ends. CDR3 sequence (DNA): TGTGCCAGCAGCTCCCGTTTCGTGCAAGATACGCAGTATTTT. Protein: CASSSRFVQDTQYF.

The rearrangement uses TRBV5-1 and TRBJ2-4; 12 nucleotides agree with TRBD1. The CDR3 is made up of 18 amino acids. CDR1 SGHRS and CDR2 YFSETQ come from the germline V gene. V trimming: 5 bases; J trimming: 1 base; junction bases outside the gene matches: 10. DNA of the CDR3: TGCGCCAGCAGTTCCCGGGACAGGGGGCAAGGGGCCAAAAACATTCAGTACTTC. As protein: CASSSRDRGQGAKNIQYF.

The chain has TRBV27 and TRBJ1-3, with D maybe TRBD1 (5 bases). CDR1 is MNHEY and CDR2 is SMNVEV in the germline V gene (reference sequence). This CDR3 contains 15 residues. V lost 8 bases, J lost 0 bases, and 14 bases lay in between. CDR3 amino acids: CASAPDTISGNTIYF. Written as DNA, the CDR3 is TGTGCCAGCGCACCGGACACGATCTCTGGAAACACCATATATTTT.

V usage is TRBV30 and J usage is TRBJ2-3; D unclear. V lost 2 bases to trimming and J lost 2 bases, with 26 bases between them. CDR3 length: 19 residues. Germline CDR1 is GTSNPN and CDR2 is SVGIG (reference sequence). The CDR3, as DNA: TGTGCCTGGAGTCCCTACGAAATTCACAGAAAATTAAACACAGATACGCAGTATTTT. This sequence encodes CAWSPYEIHRKLNTDTQYF.